The clone carrying this TCR beta chain was seen more than once but under ten times. J lost 8 bases, V lost 3 bases, and 11 bases had no gene match. This CDR3 region has 15 residues. Germline CDR1 is LNHNV and CDR2 is YYDKDF (reference sequence). Primers included in the PCR were 60 Vbeta and 13 Jbeta primers. Original processing notes: A later analysis counted tens of millions of unique TCR beta chains, about 11 million shared. Using immunoSEQ multiplex PCR, the repertoire was profiled, and TCRdb retains in-frame clones only, with some absent. V and J calls and clone size come straight from that table; D and trimming were deduced from the DNA. This table has some 150,000 clones, around 80% appearing once. The data were taken from a study of cytomegalovirus exposure and HLA in healthy donors.

This TCR came from a young man in good health and CMV-seronegative. The sample taken for sequencing was PBMCs. The chain is built from TRBV15 and TRBJ2-3; 7 bases fit TRBD2. CDR3 loop: CATSSGRAISGTQYF. CDR3 in DNA: TGTGCCACCAGCAGTGGGAGGGCAATCTCGGGTACGCAGTATTTT.